This T cell receptor (beta chain) derives from a study of a mutant IDH1 vaccine in newly diagnosed glioma. Indicated time point: baseline, week 1 (first vaccination visit). Treatment: pre-vaccination baseline after standard-of-care therapy. V was clipped by 3 bases and J by 4 bases; unmatched bases: 3. Germline assignment: CDR1 LNHDA and CDR2 SQIVND (reference sequence). There are 14 residues in the CDR3. Sequenced by immunoSEQ multiplex PCR; TCRdb stores in-frame clones only, minus some. The data contain approximately 100,000 clones, 80% to 90% of them singletons. The chain employs TRBV19 and TRBJ2-3; TRBD2 matches at 8 bases. The sample was PBMCs, taken from a glioma patient treated with radiotherapy, temozolomide or both. The receptor was isolated from a woman aged 45-65 years with glioma. The CDR3 DNA reads as TGTGCCAGTAGTATCGGGAGGGGAGCAGATACGCAGTATTTT. This codes for CASSIGRGADTQYF.